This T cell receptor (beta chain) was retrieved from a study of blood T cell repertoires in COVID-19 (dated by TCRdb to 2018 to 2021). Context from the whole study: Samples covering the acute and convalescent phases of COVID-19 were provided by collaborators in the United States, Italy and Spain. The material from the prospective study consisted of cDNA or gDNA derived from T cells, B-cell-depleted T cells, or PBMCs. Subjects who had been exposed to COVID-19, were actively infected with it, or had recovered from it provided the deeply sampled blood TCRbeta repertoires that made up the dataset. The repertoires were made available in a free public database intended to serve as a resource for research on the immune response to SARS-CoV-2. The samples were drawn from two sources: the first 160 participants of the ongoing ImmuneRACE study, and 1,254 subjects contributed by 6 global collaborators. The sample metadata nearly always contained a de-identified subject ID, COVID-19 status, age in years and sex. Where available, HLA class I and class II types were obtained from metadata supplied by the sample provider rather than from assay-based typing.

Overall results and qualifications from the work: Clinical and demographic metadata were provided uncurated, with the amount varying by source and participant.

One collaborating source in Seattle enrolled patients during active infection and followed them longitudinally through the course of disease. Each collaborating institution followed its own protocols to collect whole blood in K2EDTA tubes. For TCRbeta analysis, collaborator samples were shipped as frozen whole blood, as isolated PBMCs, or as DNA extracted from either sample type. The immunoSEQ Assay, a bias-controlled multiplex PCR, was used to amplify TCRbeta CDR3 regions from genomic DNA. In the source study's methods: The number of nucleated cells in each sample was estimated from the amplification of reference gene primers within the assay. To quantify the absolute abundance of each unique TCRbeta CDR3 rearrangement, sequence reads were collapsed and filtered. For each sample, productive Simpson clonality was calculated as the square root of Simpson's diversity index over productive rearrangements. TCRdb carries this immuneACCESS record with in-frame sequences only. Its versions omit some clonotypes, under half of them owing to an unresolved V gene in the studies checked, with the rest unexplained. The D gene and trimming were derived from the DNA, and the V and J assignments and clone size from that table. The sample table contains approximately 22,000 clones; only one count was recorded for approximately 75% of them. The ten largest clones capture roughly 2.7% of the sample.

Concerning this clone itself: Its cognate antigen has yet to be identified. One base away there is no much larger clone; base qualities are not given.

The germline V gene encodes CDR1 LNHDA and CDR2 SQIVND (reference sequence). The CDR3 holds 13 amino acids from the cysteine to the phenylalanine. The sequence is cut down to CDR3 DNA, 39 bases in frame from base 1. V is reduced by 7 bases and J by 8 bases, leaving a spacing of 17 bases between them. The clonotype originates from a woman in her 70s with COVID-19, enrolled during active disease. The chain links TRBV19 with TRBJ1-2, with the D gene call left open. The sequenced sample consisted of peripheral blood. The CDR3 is CASKWLGGGGYTF. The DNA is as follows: TGTGCCAGTAAGTGGTTGGGAGGAGGAGGCTACACCTTC.